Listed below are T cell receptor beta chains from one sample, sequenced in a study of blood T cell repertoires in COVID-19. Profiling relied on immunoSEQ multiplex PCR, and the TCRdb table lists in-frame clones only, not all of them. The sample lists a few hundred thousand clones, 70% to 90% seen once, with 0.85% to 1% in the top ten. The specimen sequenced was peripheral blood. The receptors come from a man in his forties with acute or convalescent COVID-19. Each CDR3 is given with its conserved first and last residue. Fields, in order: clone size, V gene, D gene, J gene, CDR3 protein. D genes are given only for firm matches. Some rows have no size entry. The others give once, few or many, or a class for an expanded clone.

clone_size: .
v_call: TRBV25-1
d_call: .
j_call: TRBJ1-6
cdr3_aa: CASSVFLSGDSPLHF

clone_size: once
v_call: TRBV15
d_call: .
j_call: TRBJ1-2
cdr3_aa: CATSREPPPNRDYGYTF

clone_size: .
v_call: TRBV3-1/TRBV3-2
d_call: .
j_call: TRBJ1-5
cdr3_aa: CASSQVGAQPQHF

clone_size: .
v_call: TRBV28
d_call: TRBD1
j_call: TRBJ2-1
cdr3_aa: CASSLSFGRDRSYNEQFF

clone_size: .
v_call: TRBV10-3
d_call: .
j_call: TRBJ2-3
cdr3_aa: CAITNRGDSRAQYF

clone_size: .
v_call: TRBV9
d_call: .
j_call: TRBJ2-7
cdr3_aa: CASSPRLDSSYEQYF

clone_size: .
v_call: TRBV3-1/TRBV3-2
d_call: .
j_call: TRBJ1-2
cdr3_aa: CASSQDWSGNYGYTF

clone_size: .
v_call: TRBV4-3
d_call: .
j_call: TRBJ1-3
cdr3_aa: CASSQDQGLGNTIYF

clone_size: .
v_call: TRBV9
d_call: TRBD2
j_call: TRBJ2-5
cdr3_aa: CASKKVGSGEWGTQYF

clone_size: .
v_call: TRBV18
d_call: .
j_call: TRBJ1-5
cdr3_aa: CASSTDGNSNQPQHF

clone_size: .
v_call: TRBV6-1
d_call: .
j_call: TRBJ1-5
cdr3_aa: CASSEDGRRPQHF

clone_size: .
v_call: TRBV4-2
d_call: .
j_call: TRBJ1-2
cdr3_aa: CASSQDRVGGYGYTF

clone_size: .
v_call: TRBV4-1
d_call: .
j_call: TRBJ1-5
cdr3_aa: CASSQDPGQRNQPQHF

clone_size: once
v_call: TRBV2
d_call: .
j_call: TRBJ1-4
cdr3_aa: CASSEYGGGGKLFF

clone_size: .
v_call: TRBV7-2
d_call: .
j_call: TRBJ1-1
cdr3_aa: CASSPGLKNTEAFF

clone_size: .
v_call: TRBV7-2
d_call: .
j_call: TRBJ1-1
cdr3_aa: CASSVTGKGEAFF

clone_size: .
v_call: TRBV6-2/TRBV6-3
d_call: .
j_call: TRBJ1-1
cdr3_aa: CASSYLGHGNTEAFF

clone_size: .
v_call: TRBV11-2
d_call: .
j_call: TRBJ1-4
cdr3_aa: CASSLLYGATNEKLFF

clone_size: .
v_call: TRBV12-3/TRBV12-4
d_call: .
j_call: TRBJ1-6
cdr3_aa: CASRRELNSPLHF

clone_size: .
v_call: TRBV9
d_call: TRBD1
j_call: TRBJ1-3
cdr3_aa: CASSEQGITVDTIYF

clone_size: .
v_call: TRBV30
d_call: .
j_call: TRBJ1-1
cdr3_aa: CAWRVGQEGEAFF

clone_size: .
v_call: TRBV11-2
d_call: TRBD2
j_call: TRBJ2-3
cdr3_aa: CASSSGLAGSTDTQYF

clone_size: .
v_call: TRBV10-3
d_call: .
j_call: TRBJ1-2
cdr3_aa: CAISETDRPNYGYTF

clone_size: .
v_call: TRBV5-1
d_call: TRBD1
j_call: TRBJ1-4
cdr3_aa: CASSLVPQGAGEKLFF

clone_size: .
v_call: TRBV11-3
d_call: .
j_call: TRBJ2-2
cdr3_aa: CASSSGRGSDGELFF

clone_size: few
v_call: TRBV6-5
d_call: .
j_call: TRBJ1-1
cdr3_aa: CATAQDREAFF

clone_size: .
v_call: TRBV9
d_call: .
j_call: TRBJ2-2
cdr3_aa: CASSVWTFGELFF

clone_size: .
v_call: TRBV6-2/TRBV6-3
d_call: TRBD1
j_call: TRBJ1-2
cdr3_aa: CASSPQGGQGYTF

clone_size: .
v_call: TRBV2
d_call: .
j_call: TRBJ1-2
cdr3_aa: CASTGRFYYGYTF

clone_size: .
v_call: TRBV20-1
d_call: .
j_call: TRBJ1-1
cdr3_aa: CSALRQDEAFF

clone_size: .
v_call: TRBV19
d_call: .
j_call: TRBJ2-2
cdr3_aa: CASSNRWTTLYLNLPANTGELFF

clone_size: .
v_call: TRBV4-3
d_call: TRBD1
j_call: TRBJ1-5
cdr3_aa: CASSQVFRGEEIGQPQHF

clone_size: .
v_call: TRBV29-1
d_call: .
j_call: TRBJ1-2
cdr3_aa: CSVEVQDYGYTF

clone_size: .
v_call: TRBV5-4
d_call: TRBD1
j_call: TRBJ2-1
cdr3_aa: CASSTPTGDEEQFF

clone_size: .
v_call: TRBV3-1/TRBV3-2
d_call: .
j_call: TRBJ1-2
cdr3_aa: CASSPVENYGYTF

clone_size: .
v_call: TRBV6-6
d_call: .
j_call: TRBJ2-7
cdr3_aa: CASSPPDSVYEQYF

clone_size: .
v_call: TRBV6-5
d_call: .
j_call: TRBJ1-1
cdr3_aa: CASSKGGFGTEAFF

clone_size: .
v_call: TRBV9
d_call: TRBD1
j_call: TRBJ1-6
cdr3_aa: CASRAGTVRSPLHF

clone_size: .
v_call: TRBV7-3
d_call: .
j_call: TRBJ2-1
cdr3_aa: CASSLTSVNEQFF

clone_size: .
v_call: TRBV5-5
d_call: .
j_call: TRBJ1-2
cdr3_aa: CASSLSTEGYGYTF

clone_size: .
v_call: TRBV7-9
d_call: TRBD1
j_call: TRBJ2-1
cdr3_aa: CASSTGGDFNEQFF

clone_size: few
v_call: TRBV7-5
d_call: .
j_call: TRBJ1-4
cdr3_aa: CARSSPGQGNEKLFF

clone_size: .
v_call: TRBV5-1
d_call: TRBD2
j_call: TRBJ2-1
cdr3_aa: CASSPELAGNNEQFF

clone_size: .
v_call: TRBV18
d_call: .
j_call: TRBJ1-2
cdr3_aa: CASSPGELNYGYTF

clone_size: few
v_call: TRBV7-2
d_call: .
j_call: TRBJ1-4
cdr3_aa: CASSLVQGQLFF